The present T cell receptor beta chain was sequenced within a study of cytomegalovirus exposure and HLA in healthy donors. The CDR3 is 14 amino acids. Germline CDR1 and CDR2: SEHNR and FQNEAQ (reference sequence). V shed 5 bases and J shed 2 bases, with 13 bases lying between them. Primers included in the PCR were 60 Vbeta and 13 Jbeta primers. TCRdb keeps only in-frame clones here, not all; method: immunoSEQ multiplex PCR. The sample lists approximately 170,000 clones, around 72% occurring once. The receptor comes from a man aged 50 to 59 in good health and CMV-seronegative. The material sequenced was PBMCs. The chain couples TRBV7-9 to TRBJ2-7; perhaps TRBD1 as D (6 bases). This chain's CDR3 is CASSRPTGTYEQYF. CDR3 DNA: TGTGCCAGCAGCCGACCGACAGGAACCTACGAGCAGTACTTC.